A single T cell receptor (beta chain) is shown here with its context. CDR3 size: 13 residues. Trimming cost V 7 bases and J 5 bases; bases outside gene matches: 2. Germline V gene sequence: CDR1 SGHDT, CDR2 YYEEEE. This record comes from a study of blood T cell repertoires in COVID-19. As for the study in general: Sites in the United States, Italy and Spain provided acute and convalescent COVID-19 samples. In each case, the material was cDNA or gDNA derived from T cells, B-cell-depleted T cells, or PBMCs.

How the authors handled the data: Amplification of reference gene primers provided the estimated nucleated cell counts. The assay was immunoSEQ multiplex PCR, and TCRdb's table has in-frame clones only and misses some. V, J and clone size reflect that table, while D and trimming were determined from the DNA. The sample contains about 49,000 clones, roughly 90% of which appear only once. The sequence was obtained from a man older than 75 with acute or convalescent COVID-19. The genes are TRBV5-6 and TRBJ1-6; 8 bases are shared with TRBD1. Sample: peripheral blood. The CDR3 sequence: CASQGANNSPLHF. CDR3 in DNA: TGTGCCAGCCAGGGGGCAAATAATTCACCCCTCCACTTT.